This TCR beta chain stems from a study of T cell repertoires in cytomegalovirus infection. About the research overall: Matching HLA type and CMV infection were both indicated by public TCR beta signatures.

Using its own MiXCR run on the reads, TCRdb lists one record per CDR3 protein. The data show roughly 280,000 distinct CDR3 sequences, roughly 13% seen once. From germline, CDR1 is DFQATT and CDR2 SNEGSKA (reference sequence). The CDR3 extends over 13 amino acids. V was clipped by 7 bases and J by 1 base, with 14 bases between them. This clonotype was seen repeatedly, ten times or more. The V call is TRBV20-1, the J call TRBJ2-7, with D uncertain. Sequencing input: PBMCs. The TCR originated in a human donor in good health (CMV status not recorded). Some clones in this sample may be carry-over from other donors' samples. The CDR3 spells CSESPALSYEQYF. CDR3 DNA: TGCAGTGAGTCTCCGGCCCTTTCCTACGAGCAGTACTTC.